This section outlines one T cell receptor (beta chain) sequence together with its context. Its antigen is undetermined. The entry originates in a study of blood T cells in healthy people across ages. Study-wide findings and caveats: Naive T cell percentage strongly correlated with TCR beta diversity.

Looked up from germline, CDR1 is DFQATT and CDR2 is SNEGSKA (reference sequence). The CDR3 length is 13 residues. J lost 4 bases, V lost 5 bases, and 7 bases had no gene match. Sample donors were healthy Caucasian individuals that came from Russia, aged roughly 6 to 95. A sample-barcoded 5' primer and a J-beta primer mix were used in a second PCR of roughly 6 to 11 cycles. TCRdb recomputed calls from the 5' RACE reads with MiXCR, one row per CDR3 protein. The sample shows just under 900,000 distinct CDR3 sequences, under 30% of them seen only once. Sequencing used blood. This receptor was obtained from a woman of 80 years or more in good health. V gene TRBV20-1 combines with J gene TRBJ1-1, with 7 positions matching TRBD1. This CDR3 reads CSAAGTVITEAFF. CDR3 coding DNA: TGCAGTGCTGCCGGGACAGTTATCACTGAAGCTTTCTTT.